Listed below are T cell receptor beta chains from one sample, sequenced in a study of OX40 agonist ivuxolimab in advanced cancers. TCRdb's copy holds only in-frame clones and misses some; the assay was immunoSEQ multiplex PCR. Altogether around 84,000 clones are present, around 84% being singletons, with the ten largest covering 6.5% to 8%. This specimen was CD4+ or CD8+ T cells sorted from blood, taken in a trial of the OX40 agonist ivuxolimab. All receptors derive from an adult with an advanced solid tumor such as melanoma, head and neck, liver or kidney cancer. The CDR3 runs from the conserved cysteine through the conserved F or W. Fields, in order: CDR3 protein, J gene, V gene.

cdr3_aa: CASSPRHFLNTEAFF
j_call: TRBJ1-1
v_call: TRBV7-2

cdr3_aa: CASGPGAETGEQFF
j_call: TRBJ2-1
v_call: TRBV7-9

cdr3_aa: CASSQEGSQTTDTQYF
j_call: TRBJ2-3
v_call: TRBV4-2

cdr3_aa: CASSSRVEQFF
j_call: TRBJ2-1
v_call: TRBV7-8

cdr3_aa: CAWSVGGDYGYTF
j_call: TRBJ1-2
v_call: TRBV30

cdr3_aa: CASSGFSNQPQHF
j_call: TRBJ1-5
v_call: TRBV10-2

cdr3_aa: CASSLSTGQGAGYTF
j_call: TRBJ1-2
v_call: TRBV5-1

cdr3_aa: CASSMTGGGGRKYTF
j_call: TRBJ1-2
v_call: TRBV19

cdr3_aa: CASSESGREYNEQFF
j_call: TRBJ2-1
v_call: TRBV7-3

cdr3_aa: CASSPSGQPRTNTEAFF
j_call: TRBJ1-1
v_call: TRBV18

cdr3_aa: CASSTQGAIYTF
j_call: TRBJ1-2
v_call: TRBV2

cdr3_aa: CASSYASGSYEQYF
j_call: TRBJ2-7
v_call: TRBV6-5

cdr3_aa: CASSHPGRETQYF
j_call: TRBJ2-5
v_call: TRBV5-1

cdr3_aa: CASSGQGAPINEQFF
j_call: TRBJ2-1
v_call: TRBV14

cdr3_aa: CSVGQGAQEQFF
j_call: TRBJ2-1
v_call: TRBV29-1

cdr3_aa: CASSVRTGDLEAFF
j_call: TRBJ1-1
v_call: TRBV9

cdr3_aa: CASSIGPGPYEQYF
j_call: TRBJ2-7
v_call: TRBV19

cdr3_aa: CASSSGTGSYNEQFF
j_call: TRBJ2-1
v_call: TRBV7-7

cdr3_aa: CASSISWGTEAFF
j_call: TRBJ1-1
v_call: TRBV19

cdr3_aa: CASSLQGYNEQFF
j_call: TRBJ2-1
v_call: TRBV7-8

cdr3_aa: CASSPQLAGSYEQYF
j_call: TRBJ2-7
v_call: TRBV5-4

cdr3_aa: CASSLDRGNRGYTF
j_call: TRBJ1-2
v_call: TRBV5-1

cdr3_aa: CASSPRQDHNQPQHF
j_call: TRBJ1-5
v_call: TRBV4-1

cdr3_aa: CASSPWAGQGSEQFF
j_call: TRBJ2-1
v_call: TRBV7-7

cdr3_aa: CSTPERDGDYGYTF
j_call: TRBJ1-2
v_call: TRBV29-1

cdr3_aa: CASTRQIQETQYF
j_call: TRBJ2-5
v_call: TRBV5-1

cdr3_aa: CASSYGRAGNTIYF
j_call: TRBJ1-3
v_call: TRBV6-5

cdr3_aa: CASSQGDSYGYTF
j_call: TRBJ1-2
v_call: TRBV4-1

cdr3_aa: CASSPRRGTSNTEAFF
j_call: TRBJ1-1
v_call: TRBV27

cdr3_aa: CASSQQYSGSASNEQFF
j_call: TRBJ2-1
v_call: TRBV4-3

cdr3_aa: CASSPQGALEQYF
j_call: TRBJ2-5
v_call: TRBV7-3

cdr3_aa: CAWSEQGVTEAFF
j_call: TRBJ1-1
v_call: TRBV30

cdr3_aa: CASSPTILYGYTF
j_call: TRBJ1-2
v_call: TRBV6-5